A single sample is the source of the 23 T cell receptor beta chains below, sequenced in a study of blood T cell repertoires in COVID-19. Here immunoSEQ multiplex PCR was the method, and the copy in TCRdb shows in-frame clones only, minus some. The data show nearly 95,000 clones, with around 67% seen just once and under 5% held by the top ten. Material for sequencing was peripheral blood. The receptors originated from an older man with COVID-19, enrolled during active disease.

The gene calls are TRBV4-3 and TRBJ1-2; maybe TRBD1 (5 bases). The CDR3 sequence is 15 residues long. Germline values: CDR1 LGHNA, CDR2 YSLEER. Trimming took 0 bases from V and 2 from J, leaving 10 bases between them. The CDR3 is CASSQEGQLNYGYTF. The CDR3 nucleotides are TGCGCCAGCAGCCAAGAGGGGCAGCTCAACTATGGCTACACCTTC.

This clone came up a few times. This rearrangement joins TRBV7-9 to TRBJ1-4, with 10 bases fitting TRBD1. Losses at the gene ends were 4 bases for V and 6 bases for J; bases not matched to a gene: 2. This CDR3 region has 14 residues. From germline, CDR1 is SEHNR and CDR2 FQNEAQ (reference sequence). The CDR3 DNA reads as TGTGCCAGCAGCTCCGGGACAGGGGATGAAAAACTGTTTTTT. This translates into CASSSGTGDEKLFF.

J is TRBJ2-7 and V is TRBV7-3, with TRBD1 matching over 11 bases. Germline CDR1 SGHTA, CDR2 FQGTGA. The CDR3 is made up of 14 amino acids. The V gene end was trimmed by 1 base and the J gene end by 7 bases; junction bases not matched to a gene: 3. The CDR3 loop is CASSLMGQGVEQYF. As DNA, the CDR3 is TGTGCCAGCAGCTTAATGGGACAGGGGGTGGAGCAGTACTTC. The full variable domain, rest sourced from reference TRBV7-3 and TRBJ2-7, is GAGVSQTPSNKVTEKGKYVELRCDPISGHTALYWYRQSLGQGPEFLIYFQGTGAADDSGLPNDRFFAVRPEGSVSTLKIQRTERGDSAVYLCASSLMGQGVEQYFGPGTRLTVT.

V is TRBV6-5 and J is TRBJ2-7; D perhaps matches TRBD1 (6 bases). The length of the CDR3 is 15 residues. Trimming shortened V by 2 bases and J by 0 bases, and 11 bases separated the two germline ends. Germline CDR1 is MNHEY and CDR2 is SVGAGI. The CDR3 loop is CASSYRRDNSYEQYF. In DNA, the CDR3 is TGTGCCAGCAGTTACCGCCGGGACAACTCCTACGAGCAGTACTTC.

The J gene is TRBJ2-1, the V gene TRBV6-2 or TRBV6-3; 10 bases are a match to TRBD2. V lost 5 bases and J lost 1; bases outside the gene matches: 5. The V gene's germline CDR1 is MNHEY and CDR2 SVGEGT. This CDR3 has 16 residues. The CDR3 DNA reads TGTGCCAGCAGTACCGGGACTAGCGAGTCCTACAATGAGCAGTTCTTC. Its protein is CASSTGTSESYNEQFF.

The chain joins TRBV4-2 to TRBJ1-3, with 7 nucleotides matching TRBD1. Per germline, CDR1 LGHNA and CDR2 YNFKEQ. The CDR3 is made up of 19 amino acids. V was clipped by 0 bases and J by 0 bases; unmatched bases: 11. CDR3 sequence reads: CASSQDAVAGGNSGNTIYF. CDR3 sequence (DNA): TGTGCCAGCAGCCAAGATGCGGTGGCAGGGGGGAACTCTGGAAACACCATATATTTT.

The V and J genes are TRBV19 and TRBJ1-2; 7 bases map to TRBD1. CDR1 and CDR2 (germline): LNHDA, SQIVND (reference sequence). This CDR3 has 14 residues. Trimming at V came to 3 bases and at J to 4 bases, leaving 5 bases not matched to a gene. Here the CDR3 DNA reads TGTGCCAGTAGTATGACAGGGATCCGCTATGGCTACACCTTC. Translated: CASSMTGIRYGYTF.

The chain carries TRBV6-5 and TRBJ1-1, with TRBD1 identical over 7 bases. Trimming took 7 bases from V and 5 from J; bases not matched to a gene: 10. This CDR3 is 14 amino acids long. Germline V lookup: CDR1 MNHEY, CDR2 SVGAGI. CDR3 loop: CASNPLGTETEAFF. The CDR3 DNA follows: TGTGCCAGCAACCCCCTAGGGACAGAGACTGAAGCTTTCTTT.

This clone was seen more than once but under ten times. This chain joins TRBV28 and TRBJ1-5; maybe TRBD1 (6 bases). The CDR3 covers 16 residues. The V end was cut by 7 bases, the J end by 1 base, with 17 bases between. CDR1 MDHEN and CDR2 SYDVKM come from the germline V gene. The CDR3, as DNA: TGTGCCAGCAAAGGGGGGGGCCTCGGGAGCAATCAGCCCCAGCATTTT. It codes for CASKGGGLGSNQPQHF.

This rearrangement joins TRBV4-3 to TRBJ2-1; the D gene is possibly TRBD2 (5 bases). The V end lost 3 bases, the J end lost 0 bases, and 9 bases lay between the germline ends. The CDR3 extends over 15 amino acids. The germline CDR1 and CDR2 sequences are LGHNA and YSLEER. This chain's CDR3 is CASSQSGSSYNEQFF. The CDR3 nucleotides read TGCGCCAGCAGCCAGTCGGGGAGCTCCTACAATGAGCAGTTCTTC.

Here the CDR3 reads CASTSWAGGRNEQFF. The CDR3 nucleotides read TGTGCCAGTACCTCTTGGGCAGGGGGGCGCAATGAGCAGTTCTTC. The chain employs TRBV2 and TRBJ2-1, with D perhaps matching TRBD1 (7 bases). V lost 9 bases to trimming and J lost 6 bases, with 21 bases between them. This CDR3 comprises 15 residues. Per the germline V gene, CDR1 is SNHLY and CDR2 is FYNNEI.

The V and J genes are TRBV3-1 (or the pseudogene TRBV3-2) and TRBJ2-7, with TRBD2 matching over 8 bases. This CDR3 has 18 amino acids. Germline V CDR1 and CDR2: LGHDT, YNNKEL (reference sequence). V lost 2 bases and J lost 1; bases outside the gene matches: 13. As DNA, the CDR3 is TGTGCCAGCAGCCAAAGTCGGTTCAAGCGGGAGATTTCCTACGAGCAGTACTTC. It specifies CASSQSRFKREISYEQYF.

In its sample, this clone was seen a few times. The chain recombines TRBV9 with TRBJ1-2; the match to TRBD1 covers 8 bases. This CDR3 region has 14 residues. Trimming removed 3 bases from V and 7 bases from J; junction bases left unmatched: 8. The germline CDR1 and CDR2 sequences are SGDLS and YYNGEE. CDR3 nucleotides: TGTGCCAGCAGCGGCAGCAGGGGGCCGAGTGGCTACACCTTC. Its protein is CASSGSRGPSGYTF.

V usage is TRBV18 and J usage is TRBJ1-2; 7 bases are a match to TRBD1. This CDR3 comprises 15 residues. Germline CDR1 and CDR2: KGHSH and LQKENI. The junction had 6 bases not matched to a gene; V was cut back by 3 bases and J by 2 bases. This chain's CDR3 is CASSPSRDRNYGYTF. CDR3 sequence (DNA): TGTGCCAGCTCACCGTCCCGGGACAGAAACTATGGCTACACCTTC.

The gene calls are TRBV5-1 and TRBJ1-2, with D possibly being TRBD1 (6 bases). V lost 0 bases and J lost 0, with 12 bases in between. Germline CDR1 and CDR2: SGHRS and YFSETQ. CDR3 length equals 16 residues. This chain's CDR3 is CASSLAQQGTNYGYTF. DNA for the CDR3: TGCGCCAGCAGCTTGGCCCAACAGGGAACTAACTATGGCTACACCTTC. Based on the CDR3 plus reference TRBV5-1 and TRBJ1-2, the full variable domain is KAGVTQTPRYLIKTRGQQVTLSCSPISGHRSVSWYQQTPGQGLQFLFEYFSETQRNKGNFPGRFSGRQFSNSRSEMNVSTLELGDSALYLCASSLAQQGTNYGYTFGSGTRLTVV.

The V call is TRBV20-1, the J call TRBJ1-2, with D uncertain. CDR3 length: 13 amino acids. In germline, CDR1 is DFQATT, CDR2 SNEGSKA (reference sequence). V lost 3 bases and J 2 bases, leaving 10 bases between the germline ends. CDR3 amino acids: CSASSGGNYGYTF. The CDR3 bases are TGCAGTGCTAGTTCGGGAGGGAACTATGGCTACACCTTC.

The table lists this clone with a few counts. The chain couples TRBV10-3 to TRBJ2-7; 7 bases agree with TRBD1. V dropped 5 bases and J dropped 0; count of bases not matched to a gene: 4. The CDR3 totals 14 residues. Germline V gene sequence: CDR1 ENHRY, CDR2 SYGVKD. The CDR3 DNA reads TGTGCCATCAGTTCCGGGACAGACTCCTACGAGCAGTACTTC. Encoded protein: CAISSGTDSYEQYF.

Judged by abundance, this clone is medium-sized. The rearrangement uses TRBV6-6 and TRBJ1-1; the D gene is possibly TRBD1 (6 bases). Germline CDR1 reads MNHNY; CDR2 reads SVGAGI (reference sequence). V lost 8 bases to trimming and J lost 4 bases, with 17 bases between them. The CDR3 extends over 14 amino acids. This CDR3 is CASSTGEGGTEAFF. The DNA for the CDR3 is TGTGCCAGCTCCACAGGCGAAGGGGGCACTGAAGCTTTCTTT.

This clone came up a few times. The V call is TRBV5-1, the J call TRBJ1-2; maybe TRBD1 (6 bases). CDR1 and CDR2 (germline): SGHRS, YFSETQ. This CDR3 region has 16 residues. Trimming cost V 4 bases and J 3 bases, with 19 bases left between them. The CDR3 here is CASSRSGGRGDYGYTF. The CDR3 DNA reads as TGCGCCAGCAGCCGATCGGGCGGCAGGGGTGACTATGGCTACACCTTC.

This clone was recorded a few times. The rearrangement links TRBV4-2 to TRBJ2-7, with TRBD1 matching over 9 bases. The CDR3 consists of 15 residues. V shed 5 bases, J shed 2 bases, and the junction held 7 bases outside the gene matches. Germline CDR1 and CDR2: LGHNA and YNFKEQ. CDR3 in amino acids: CASSTDRGGPYEQYF. CDR3 in DNA: TGTGCCAGCAGCACCGACAGGGGGGGACCCTACGAGCAGTACTTC.

This clone has a handful of counts. V gene TRBV28 combines with J gene TRBJ2-7, with 10 bases matching TRBD1. Germline trimming cut 4 bases from V and 7 bases from J; bases unmatched to any gene: 10. CDR3 length: 15 amino acids. Germline CDR1 reads MDHEN; CDR2 reads SYDVKM. The DNA of the CDR3 is TGTGCCAGCAGTTCCCCGGGACAGGGGATCGGGGAGCAGTACTTC. This sequence encodes CASSSPGQGIGEQYF.

The V call is TRBV25-1, the J call TRBJ1-3; 7 bases map to TRBD1. Germline CDR1 MGHDK, CDR2 SYGVNS. The junction had 7 bases not matched to a gene; V was cut back by 7 bases and J by 4 bases. This CDR3 comprises 14 residues. The CDR3 is CASTDLGQGNTIYF. As DNA, the CDR3 is TGTGCCAGCACTGACCTGGGACAGGGAAACACCATATATTTT.

The chain links TRBV5-1 to TRBJ2-5, with D possibly matching TRBD1 (5 bases). V was trimmed by 0 bases and J by 5 bases, leaving 14 bases between them. This CDR3 comprises 15 residues. The germline gives CDR1 SGHRS, CDR2 YFSETQ. CDR3: CASSLEGVWFETQYF. DNA of the CDR3: TGCGCCAGCAGCTTGGAAGGGGTTTGGTTTGAGACCCAGTACTTC.